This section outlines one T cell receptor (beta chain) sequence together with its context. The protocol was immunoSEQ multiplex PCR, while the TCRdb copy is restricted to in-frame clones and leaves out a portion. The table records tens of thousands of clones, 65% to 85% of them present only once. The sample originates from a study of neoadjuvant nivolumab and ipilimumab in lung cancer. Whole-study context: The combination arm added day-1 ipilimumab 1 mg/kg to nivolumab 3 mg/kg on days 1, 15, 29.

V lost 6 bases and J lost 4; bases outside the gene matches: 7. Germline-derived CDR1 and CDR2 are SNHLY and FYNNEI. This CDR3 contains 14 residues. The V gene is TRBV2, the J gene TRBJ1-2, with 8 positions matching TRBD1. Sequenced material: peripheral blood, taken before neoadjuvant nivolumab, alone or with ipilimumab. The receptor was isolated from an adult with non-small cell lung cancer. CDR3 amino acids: CASSLTGVRYGYTF. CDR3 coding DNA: TGTGCCAGCAGCTTGACAGGGGTTCGCTATGGCTACACCTTC.